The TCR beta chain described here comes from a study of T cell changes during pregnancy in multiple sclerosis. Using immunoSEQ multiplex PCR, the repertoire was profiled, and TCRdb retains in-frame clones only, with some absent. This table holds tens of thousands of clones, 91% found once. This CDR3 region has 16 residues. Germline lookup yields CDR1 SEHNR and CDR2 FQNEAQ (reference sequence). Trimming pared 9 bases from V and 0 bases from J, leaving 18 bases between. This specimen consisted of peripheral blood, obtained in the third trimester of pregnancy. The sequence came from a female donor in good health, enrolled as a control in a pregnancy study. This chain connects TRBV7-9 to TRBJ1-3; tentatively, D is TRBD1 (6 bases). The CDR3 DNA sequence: TGTGCCAGTAGAAATTCAGGGGCCCACTCTGGAAACACCATATATTTT. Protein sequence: CASRNSGAHSGNTIYF.